The 11 T cell receptor beta chains below were found in one sample sequenced in a study of T-cell memory formation after mild COVID-19 (dated by TCRdb to about 2021). The method was 5' RACE. The data were produced on an Illumina NovaSeq 6000. TCRdb ran its own pipeline on the public reads, namely fastp trimming at Q25 and MiXCR clone calling, and kept in-frame beta chains. CDR3 protein sequences are deduplicated, and each keeps its most common genes and DNA. The table for this sample lists 400,000 to 500,000 distinct CDR3 sequences; roughly 24% of them were counted only once. Roughly 8.9% of the sample is in the top ten clones. Material: PBMCs or a T cell subset sorted from them (not recorded which). Receptors were obtained from an adult woman who had mild COVID-19 (a few samples of this study predate the infection). The sample titles of this study are shuffled in the database, so cell type and time point are left out; the donor was told from shared clones.

The sample holds a few counts of this clonotype. The CDR3 DNA follows: TGTGCCAGCAGCCAAGATTGGCCAGGGGGTCCTGAAGCTTTCTTT. Its protein product is CASSQDWPGGPEAFF. This rearrangement joins TRBV14 to TRBJ1-1; 7 bases fit TRBD1. V gave up 0 bases and J gave up 6 bases; unmatched junction bases: 7. CDR1 is SGHDN, CDR2 FVKESK, per germline. The CDR3 has 15 amino acids.

This clonotype appeared once. This chain uses TRBV7-9 with TRBJ1-2; TRBD1 is a possible D gene (6 bases). This CDR3 has 13 amino acids. The V gene's germline CDR1 is SEHNR and CDR2 FQNEAQ (reference sequence). Trimming shortened V by 5 bases and J by 6 bases, and 13 bases separated the two germline ends. CDR3 protein: CASSTDQGNGYTF. CDR3 DNA sequence: TGTGCCAGCAGCACCGACCAGGGGAATGGCTACACCTTC.

The V and J genes are TRBV12-3 or TRBV12-4 and TRBJ2-7; tentative D call: TRBD2 (5 bases). The length of the CDR3 is 12 residues. The V gene lost 5 bases and the J gene lost 4 bases, with 9 bases spanning the gap. The CDR3 loop is CASSRTEYEQYF. The CDR3, as DNA: TGTGCCAGCAGTAGGACTGAATACGAGCAGTACTTC.

The CDR3 reads CASSLGRQGASQPQHF. In nucleotides, the CDR3 is TGTGCCAGCAGTTTAGGGCGACAGGGGGCTAGTCAGCCCCAGCATTTT. The rearrangement links TRBV12-3 or TRBV12-4 to TRBJ1-5; TRBD1 aligns across 10 bases. J lost 6 bases, V lost 1 base, and 6 bases had no gene match. This CDR3 has 16 residues.

This clonotype has a count of ten or more. The CDR3 protein is CASSLVSGGSYNEQFF. The DNA of the CDR3 is TGTGCCAGCAGCTTAGTCAGCGGGGGGTCCTACAATGAGCAGTTCTTC. This chain uses TRBV7-2 with TRBJ2-1; 9 positions match TRBD2. The ends lost 1 base at V and 1 base at J; junction bases unmatched: 2. The CDR3 is 16 amino acids. Germline V gene data show CDR1 as SGHTA and CDR2 as FQGNSA.

This clonotype was seen just once. The chain joins TRBV11-2 to TRBJ1-4; D remains ambiguous. Trimming took 5 bases from V and 8 from J, leaving 15 bases between them. The germline CDR1 and CDR2 sequences are SGHAT and FQNNGV. The CDR3 consists of 14 residues. The CDR3 bases are TGTGCCAGCAGCGGGGAAGTAGGAGGCGAAAAACTGTTTTTT. This sequence encodes CASSGEVGGEKLFF. Full variable domain (rest looked up from reference TRBV11-2 and TRBJ1-4): EAGVAQSPRYKIIEKRQSVAFWCNPISGHATLYWYQQILGQGPKLLIQFQNNGVVDDSQLPKDRFSAERLKGVDSTLKIQPAKLEDSAVYLCASSGEVGGEKLFFGSGTQLSVL.

The chain has TRBV6-1 and TRBJ1-4; the match to TRBD1 covers 8 bases. CDR3 length equals 13 residues. V shed 5 bases and J 10 bases; nucleotides not matched to a gene: 6. Germline V gives CDR1 MNHNS, CDR2 SASEGT. The CDR3 bases are TGTGCCAGCAGTTCGCAGGGGGCGGGAAAACTGTTTTTT. Translation gives CASSSQGAGKLFF.

V usage is TRBV2 and J usage is TRBJ2-2, with D unclear. The CDR3 loop spans 14 amino acids. Germline V gives CDR1 SNHLY, CDR2 FYNNEI. Trimming removed 2 bases at V and 4 bases at J, with 8 bases between. CDR3 bases: TGTGCCAGCAGTGAACACGAGGTCACCGGGGAGCTGTTTTTT. Amino acids: CASSEHEVTGELFF.

This clonotype was counted between two and nine times. This sequence joins TRBV20-1 and TRBJ2-6, with D possibly being TRBD2 (6 bases). The CDR3 contains 17 residues. Trimming took off 0 bases at V and 0 bases at J, with 12 bases between the two ends. Germline V CDR1 and CDR2: DFQATT, SNEGSKA (reference sequence). The DNA of the CDR3 is TGCAGTGCTAGAGATTGGAGGGGCCTCTCTGGGGCCAACGTCCTGACTTTC. It codes for CSARDWRGLSGANVLTF.

This clonotype was counted between two and nine times. This chain uses TRBV7-9 with TRBJ2-7, with 8 bases matching TRBD1. With V trimmed by 4 bases and J by 13 bases, 6 bases remained unmatched. The CDR3 is 11 amino acids. Per germline, CDR1 SEHNR and CDR2 FQNEAQ (reference sequence). CDR3 residues: CASSSYGTGYF. The CDR3, as DNA: TGTGCCAGCAGCTCCTACGGGACAGGTTACTTC.

This clonotype turned up a few times. The chain is built from TRBV6-6 and TRBJ2-7; 12 bases map to TRBD1. This CDR3 region has 16 residues. The germline V gene encodes CDR1 MNHNY and CDR2 SVGAGI (reference sequence). The V and J ends lost 6 bases and 7 bases, in that order; junction bases with no gene match: 13. In nucleotides, the CDR3 is TGTGCCAGCAGCCTCCCTAGGGGACAGGGGGCCGGGGAGCAGTACTTC. Residues: CASSLPRGQGAGEQYF.